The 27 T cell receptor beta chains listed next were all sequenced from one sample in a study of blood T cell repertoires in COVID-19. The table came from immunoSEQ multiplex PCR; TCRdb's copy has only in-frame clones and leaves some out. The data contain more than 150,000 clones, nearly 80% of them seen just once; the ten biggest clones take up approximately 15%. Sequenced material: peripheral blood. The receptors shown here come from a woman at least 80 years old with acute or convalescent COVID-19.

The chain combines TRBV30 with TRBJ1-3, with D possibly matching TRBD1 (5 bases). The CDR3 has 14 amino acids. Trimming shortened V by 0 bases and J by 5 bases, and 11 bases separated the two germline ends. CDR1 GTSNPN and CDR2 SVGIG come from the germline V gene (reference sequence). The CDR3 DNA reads TGTGCCTGGAGTGTAAGGGGCGCTAGAAACACCATATATTTT. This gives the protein CAWSVRGARNTIYF.

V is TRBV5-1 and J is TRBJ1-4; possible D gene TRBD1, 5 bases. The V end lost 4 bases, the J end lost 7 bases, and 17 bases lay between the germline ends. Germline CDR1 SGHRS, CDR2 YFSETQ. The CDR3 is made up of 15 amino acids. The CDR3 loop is CASSGTGGISEKLFF. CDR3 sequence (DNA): TGCGCCAGCAGCGGCACGGGGGGAATTTCTGAAAAACTGTTTTTT.

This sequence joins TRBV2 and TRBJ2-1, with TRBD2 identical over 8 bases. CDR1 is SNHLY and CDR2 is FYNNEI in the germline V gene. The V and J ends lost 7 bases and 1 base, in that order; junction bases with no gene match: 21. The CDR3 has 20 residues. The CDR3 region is CASIPWSGLVSRRSYNEQFF. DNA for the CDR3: TGTGCCAGCATACCGTGGTCGGGACTAGTATCACGACGATCCTACAATGAGCAGTTCTTC.

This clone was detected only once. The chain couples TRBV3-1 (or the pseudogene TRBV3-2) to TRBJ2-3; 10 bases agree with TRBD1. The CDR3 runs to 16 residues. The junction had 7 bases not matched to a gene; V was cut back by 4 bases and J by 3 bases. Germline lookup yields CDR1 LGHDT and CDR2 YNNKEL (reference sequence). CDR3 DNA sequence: TGTGCCAGCAGCCGCCTACCGGGACAGGGGACAGATACGCAGTATTTT. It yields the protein CASSRLPGQGTDTQYF.

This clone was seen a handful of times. The CDR3 bases are TGCGCCAGCAGCCCCCTCCCGGGCTCTAGGGGCAATGAGCAGTTCTTC. It is translated as CASSPLPGSRGNEQFF. The J gene is TRBJ2-1, the V gene TRBV4-1; D may be TRBD1 (5 bases). V was clipped by 4 bases and J by 6 bases, with 19 bases between them. This CDR3 has 16 residues. Germline CDR1 is MGHRA and CDR2 is YSYEKL.

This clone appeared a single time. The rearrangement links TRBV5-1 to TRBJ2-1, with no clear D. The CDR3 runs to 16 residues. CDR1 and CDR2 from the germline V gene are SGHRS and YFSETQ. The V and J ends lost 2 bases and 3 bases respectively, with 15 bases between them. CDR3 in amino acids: CASSFSAPSFYNEQFF. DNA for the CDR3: TGCGCCAGCAGCTTCAGCGCCCCGAGCTTCTACAATGAGCAGTTCTTC.

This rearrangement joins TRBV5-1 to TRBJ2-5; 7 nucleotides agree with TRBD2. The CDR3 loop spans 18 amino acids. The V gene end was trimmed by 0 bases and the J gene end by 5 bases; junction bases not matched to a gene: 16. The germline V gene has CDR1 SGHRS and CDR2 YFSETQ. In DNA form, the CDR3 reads TGCGCCAGCAGCTTGGGCGGGGGTATTAGCGGCCCGGCGGAGACCCAGTACTTC. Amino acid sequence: CASSLGGGISGPAETQYF.

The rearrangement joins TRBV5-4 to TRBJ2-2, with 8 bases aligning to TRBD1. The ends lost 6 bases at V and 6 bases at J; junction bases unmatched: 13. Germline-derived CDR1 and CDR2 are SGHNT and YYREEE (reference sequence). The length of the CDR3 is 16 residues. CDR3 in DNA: TGTGCCAGCAAAATCGCGGGCAGGGGGCGTCCCGGGGAGCTGTTTTTT. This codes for CASKIAGRGRPGELFF. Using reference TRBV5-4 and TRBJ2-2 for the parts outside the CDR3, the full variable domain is ETGVTQSPTHLIKTRGQQVTLRCSSQSGHNTVSWYQQALGQGPQFIFQYYREEENGRGNFPPRFSGLQFPNYSSELNVNALELDDSALYLCASKIAGRGRPGELFFGEGSRLTVL.

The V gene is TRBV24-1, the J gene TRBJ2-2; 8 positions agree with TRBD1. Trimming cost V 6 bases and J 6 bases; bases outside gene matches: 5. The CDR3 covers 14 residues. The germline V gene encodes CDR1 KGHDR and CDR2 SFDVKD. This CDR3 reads CATSRTGNSGELFF. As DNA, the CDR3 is TGTGCCACCAGTAGGACAGGGAATTCCGGGGAGCTGTTTTTT.

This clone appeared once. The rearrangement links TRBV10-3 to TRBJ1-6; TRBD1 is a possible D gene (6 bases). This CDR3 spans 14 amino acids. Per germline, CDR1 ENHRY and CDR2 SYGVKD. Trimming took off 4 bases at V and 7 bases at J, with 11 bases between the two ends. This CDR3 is CAISVRQGNSPLHF. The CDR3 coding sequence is TGTGCCATCAGTGTCCGGCAGGGGAATTCACCCCTCCACTTT.

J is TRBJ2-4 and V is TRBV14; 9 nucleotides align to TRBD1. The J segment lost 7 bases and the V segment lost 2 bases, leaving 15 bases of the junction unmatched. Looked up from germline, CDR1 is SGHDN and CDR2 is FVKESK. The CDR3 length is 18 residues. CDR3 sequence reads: CASSQPVGGQGDCNIQYF. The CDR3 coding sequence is TGTGCCAGCAGCCAACCCGTGGGGGGACAGGGAGATTGTAACATTCAGTACTTC.

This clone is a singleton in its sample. For the CDR3, the DNA is TGTGCCAGCAGCCACCCGGGACAGGGTGAGGGGAACACCGGGGAGCTGTTTTTT. This encodes CASSHPGQGEGNTGELFF. V gene TRBV14 combines with J gene TRBJ2-2; TRBD1 aligns across 9 bases. Losses at the gene ends were 3 bases for V and 1 base for J; bases not matched to a gene: 9. CDR1 is SGHDN and CDR2 is FVKESK in the germline V gene. This CDR3 comprises 18 residues.

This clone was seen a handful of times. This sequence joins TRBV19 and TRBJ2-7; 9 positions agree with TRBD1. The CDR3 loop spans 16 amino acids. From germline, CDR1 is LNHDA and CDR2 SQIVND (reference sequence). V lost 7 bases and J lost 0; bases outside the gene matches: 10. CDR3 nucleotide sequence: TGTGCCAGTACCAAACAGGGGGCCGGCGGCTCCTACGAGCAGTACTTC. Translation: CASTKQGAGGSYEQYF.

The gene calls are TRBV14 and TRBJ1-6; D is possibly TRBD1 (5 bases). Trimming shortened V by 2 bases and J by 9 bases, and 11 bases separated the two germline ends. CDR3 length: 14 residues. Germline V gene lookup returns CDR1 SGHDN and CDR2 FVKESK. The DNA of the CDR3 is TGTGCCAGCAGCCAATGGCAGGGAGGTTCACCCCTCCACTTT. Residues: CASSQWQGGSPLHF. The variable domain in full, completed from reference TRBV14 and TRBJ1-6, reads EAGVTQFPSHSVIEKGQTVTLRCDPISGHDNLYWYRRVMGKEIKFLLHFVKESKQDESGMPNNRFLAERTGGTYSTLKVQPAELEDSGVYFCASSQWQGGSPLHFGNGTRLTVT.

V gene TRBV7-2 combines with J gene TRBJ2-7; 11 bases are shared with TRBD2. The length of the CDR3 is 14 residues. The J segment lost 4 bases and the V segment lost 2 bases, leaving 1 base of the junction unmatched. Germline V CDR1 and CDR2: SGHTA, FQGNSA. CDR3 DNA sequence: TGTGCCAGCAGCTTACCTAGCGGGAGGTACGAGCAGTACTTC. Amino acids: CASSLPSGRYEQYF.

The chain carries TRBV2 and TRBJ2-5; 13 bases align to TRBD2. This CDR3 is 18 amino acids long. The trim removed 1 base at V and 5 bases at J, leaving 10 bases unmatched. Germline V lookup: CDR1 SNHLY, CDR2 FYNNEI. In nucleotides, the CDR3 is TGTGCCAGCAGTGAAGGTCGGACTAGCGGGAGTTTAGGGGAGACCCAGTACTTC. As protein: CASSEGRTSGSLGETQYF.

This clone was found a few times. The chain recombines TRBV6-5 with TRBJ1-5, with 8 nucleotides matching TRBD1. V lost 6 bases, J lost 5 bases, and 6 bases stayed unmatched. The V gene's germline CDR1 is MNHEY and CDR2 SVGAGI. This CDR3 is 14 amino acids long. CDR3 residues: CASRGQGTYQPQHF. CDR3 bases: TGTGCCAGCAGAGGACAGGGCACTTATCAGCCCCAGCATTTT.

The CDR3 nucleotides read TGTGCCAGCAGCCAAAGAGGAAATGAGCAGTTCTTC. It translates to CASSQRGNEQFF. The rearrangement links TRBV3-1 (or the pseudogene TRBV3-2) to TRBJ2-1; no reliable D call. With 2 bases removed from V and 7 bases from J, the gap between germline ends came to 6 bases. The CDR3 is made up of 12 amino acids. Germline V CDR1 and CDR2: LGHDT, YNNKEL (reference sequence).

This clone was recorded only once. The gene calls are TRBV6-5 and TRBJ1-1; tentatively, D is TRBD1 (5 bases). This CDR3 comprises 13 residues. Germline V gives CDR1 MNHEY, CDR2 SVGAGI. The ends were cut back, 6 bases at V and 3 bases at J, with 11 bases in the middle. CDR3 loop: CASRTDSYTEAFF. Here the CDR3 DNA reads TGTGCCAGCAGAACTGACAGCTACACTGAAGCTTTCTTT.

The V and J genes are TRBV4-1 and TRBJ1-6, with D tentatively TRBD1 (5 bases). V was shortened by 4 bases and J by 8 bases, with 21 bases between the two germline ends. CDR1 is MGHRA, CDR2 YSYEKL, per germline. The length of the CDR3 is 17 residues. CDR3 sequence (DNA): TGCGCCAGCAGCCTTATCCTTTCCGGGACTTCAGATTCACCCCTCCACTTT. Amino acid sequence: CASSLILSGTSDSPLHF.

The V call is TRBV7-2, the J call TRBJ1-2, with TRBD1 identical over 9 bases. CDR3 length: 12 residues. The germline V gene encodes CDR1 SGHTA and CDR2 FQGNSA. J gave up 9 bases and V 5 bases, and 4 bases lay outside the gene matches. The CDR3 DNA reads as TGTGCCAGCAGCCCGGGACAGGGCCGCTACACCTTC. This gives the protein CASSPGQGRYTF.

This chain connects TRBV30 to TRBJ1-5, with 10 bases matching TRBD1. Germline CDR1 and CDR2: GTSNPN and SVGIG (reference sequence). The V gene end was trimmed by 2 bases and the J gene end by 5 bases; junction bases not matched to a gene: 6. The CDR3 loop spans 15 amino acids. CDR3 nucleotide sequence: TGTGCCTGGAGTATCGCCGGGACAGGGGATCAGCCCCAGCATTTT. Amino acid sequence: CAWSIAGTGDQPQHF. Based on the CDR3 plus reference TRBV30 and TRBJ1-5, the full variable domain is SQTIHQWPATLVQPVGSPLSLECTVEGTSNPNLYWYRQAAGRGLQLLFYSVGIGQISSEVPQNLSASRPQDRQFILSSKKLLLSDSGFYLCAWSIAGTGDQPQHFGDGTRLSIL.

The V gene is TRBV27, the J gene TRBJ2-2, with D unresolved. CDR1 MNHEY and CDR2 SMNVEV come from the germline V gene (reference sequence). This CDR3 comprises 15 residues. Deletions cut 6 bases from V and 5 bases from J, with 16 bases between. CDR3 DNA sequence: TGTGCCAGCAGGGCCCGTTCGGGTGGGACCGGGGAGCTGTTTTTT. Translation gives CASRARSGGTGELFF.

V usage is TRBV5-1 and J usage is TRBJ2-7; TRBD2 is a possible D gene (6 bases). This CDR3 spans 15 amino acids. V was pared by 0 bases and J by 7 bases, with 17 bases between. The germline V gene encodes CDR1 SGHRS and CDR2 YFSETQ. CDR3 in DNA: TGCGCCAGCAGCTTGGCCGAGCGGGCTGGGTATGAGCAGTACTTC. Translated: CASSLAERAGYEQYF.

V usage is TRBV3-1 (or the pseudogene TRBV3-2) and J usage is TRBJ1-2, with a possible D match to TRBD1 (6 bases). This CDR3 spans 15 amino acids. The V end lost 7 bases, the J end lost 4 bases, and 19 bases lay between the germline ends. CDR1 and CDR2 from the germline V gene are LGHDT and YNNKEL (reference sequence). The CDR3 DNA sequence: TGTGCCAGCACTGTACAGGGTGGCGAGTTCTATGGCTACACCTTC. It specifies CASTVQGGEFYGYTF.

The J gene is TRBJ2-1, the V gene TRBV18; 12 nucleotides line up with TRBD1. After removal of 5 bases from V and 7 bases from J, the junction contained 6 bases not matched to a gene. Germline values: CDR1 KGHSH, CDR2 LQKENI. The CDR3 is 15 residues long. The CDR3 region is CASSAGQGALNEQFF. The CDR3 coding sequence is TGTGCCAGCTCAGCGGGACAGGGGGCGCTGAATGAGCAGTTCTTC.

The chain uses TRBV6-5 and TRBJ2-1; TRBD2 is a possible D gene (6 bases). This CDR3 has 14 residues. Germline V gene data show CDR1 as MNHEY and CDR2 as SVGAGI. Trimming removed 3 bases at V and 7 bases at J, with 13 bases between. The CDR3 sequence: CASSYRRGRNEQFF. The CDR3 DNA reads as TGTGCCAGCAGTTATAGGCGGGGTAGAAATGAGCAGTTCTTC.